The rows below give T cell receptor beta chains drawn from one sample of a study of cytomegalovirus exposure and HLA in healthy donors. Repertoires were generated with immunoSEQ multiplex PCR, while TCRdb's copy carries only in-frame clones and drops some. The table has about 230,000 clones, 70% to 85% seen once. The sequencing sample was made of PBMCs. All receptors come from a woman between 55 and 75 years old in good health and CMV-seropositive. Each CDR3 is given with its conserved first and last residue. The D gene is left open where the match is weak. The listing skips clone size in some rows; elsewhere it reads once, few, many or a size class.

TRBV9	NA	TRBJ2-5	TRBD2	CASSPLAGGWAQYF	TGTGCCAGCAGCCCGCTGGCGGGGGGTTGGGCCCAGTACTTC
TRBV7-2	few	TRBJ2-3	TRBD2	CASSFSGGETDTQYF	TGTGCCAGCAGCTTTAGCGGGGGGGAGACAGATACGCAGTATTTT
TRBV19	NA	TRBJ2-2	TRBD2	CASSQLAGGANTGELFF	TGTGCCAGTAGTCAACTAGCGGGAGGTGCGAACACCGGGGAGCTGTTTTTT
TRBV6-5	NA	TRBJ1-1	TRBD1	CASSYTGGFGTEAFF	TGTGCCAGCAGTTATACAGGGGGCTTCGGCACTGAAGCTTTCTTT
TRBV20-1	NA	TRBJ1-2	TRBD1	CSAGTARGYTF	TGCAGTGCCGGGACAGCGCGCGGCTACACCTTC
TRBV5-4	NA	TRBJ1-5	TRBD1	CASGLDLGQLIQPQHF	TGTGCCAGCGGCTTGGACCTGGGACAGTTAATTCAGCCCCAGCATTTT
TRBV7-9	NA	TRBJ1-6	TRBD1	CASRGTGDSPLHF	TGTGCCAGCAGGGGGACAGGGGATTCACCCCTCCACTTT
TRBV7-3	NA	TRBJ2-5	TRBD2	CASSLRARAGGETQYF	TGTGCCAGCAGCTTAAGGGCCAGAGCGGGAGGGGAGACCCAGTACTTC
TRBV7-7	NA	TRBJ2-5	TRBD1	CASSPRTGTQYF	TGTGCCAGCAGCCCCCGGACAGGGACCCAGTACTTC
TRBV18	NA	TRBJ2-2	TRBD1	CASSRMTGSNTGELFF	TGTGCCAGCTCAAGGATGACAGGGAGCAACACCGGGGAGCTGTTTTTT
TRBV5-4	NA	TRBJ2-5	TRBD2	CASSSGREGGETQYF	TGTGCCAGCAGCTCCGGGCGGGAGGGGGGGGAGACCCAGTACTTC
TRBV10-1	NA	TRBJ1-1	NA	CASSDKVVKDVGDEYTEAFF	TGCGCCAGCAGTGACAAAGTTGTTAAAGATGTCGGGGATGAGTACACTGAAGCTTTCTTT
TRBV28	NA	TRBJ1-1	TRBD1	CASSSGQGDTEAFF	TGTGCCAGCAGTTCTGGACAGGGGGACACTGAAGCTTTCTTT
TRBV2	NA	TRBJ2-5	NA	CASTGQQETQYF	TGTGCCAGCACTGGACAGCAAGAGACCCAGTACTTC
TRBV6-4	NA	TRBJ2-1	NA	CASSDSARWDEQFF	TGTGCCAGCAGTGACTCTGCCAGGTGGGATGAGCAGTTCTTC
TRBV28	once	TRBJ2-7	TRBD1	CASSSTSGGDYYEQYF	TGTGCCAGCAGTTCTACATCAGGGGGAGACTACTACGAGCAGTACTTC
TRBV5-6	NA	TRBJ1-3	NA	CASSSGVRSGNTIYF	TGTGCCAGCAGCTCAGGGGTCCGCTCTGGAAACACCATATATTTT
TRBV12-5	NA	TRBJ2-7	TRBD1	CASGLEQGLFYEQYF	TGTGCTAGTGGTTTGGAACAGGGGCTTTTCTACGAGCAGTACTTC
TRBV18	few	TRBJ1-1	TRBD1	CASSPFGQGGKAEAFF	TGTGCCAGCTCACCCTTTGGACAGGGAGGAAAGGCTGAAGCTTTCTTT
TRBV13	NA	TRBJ1-4	NA	CASSLRNGGATNEKLFF	TGTGCCAGCAGCTTAAGAAACGGGGGGGCAACTAATGAAAAACTGTTTTTT